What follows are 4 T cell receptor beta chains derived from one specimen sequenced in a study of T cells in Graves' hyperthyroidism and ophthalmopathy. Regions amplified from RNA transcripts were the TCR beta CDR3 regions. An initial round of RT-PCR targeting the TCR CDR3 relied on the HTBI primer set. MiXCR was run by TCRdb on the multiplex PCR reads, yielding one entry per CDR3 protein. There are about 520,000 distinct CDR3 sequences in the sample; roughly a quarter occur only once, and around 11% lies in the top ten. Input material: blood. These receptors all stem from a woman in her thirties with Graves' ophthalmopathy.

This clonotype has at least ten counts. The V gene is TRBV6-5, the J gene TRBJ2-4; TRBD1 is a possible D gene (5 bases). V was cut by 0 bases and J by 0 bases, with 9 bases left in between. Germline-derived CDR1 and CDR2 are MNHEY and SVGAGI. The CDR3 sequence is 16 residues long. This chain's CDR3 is CASSYSWTLAKNIQYF. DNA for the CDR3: TGTGCCAGCAGTTACTCTTGGACATTAGCCAAAAACATTCAGTACTTC.

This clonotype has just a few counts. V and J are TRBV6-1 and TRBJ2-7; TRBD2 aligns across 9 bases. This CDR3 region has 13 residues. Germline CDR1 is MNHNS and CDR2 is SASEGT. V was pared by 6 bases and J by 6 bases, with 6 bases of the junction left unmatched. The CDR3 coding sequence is TGTGCCAGCAGCCATGGACTAGCGAGCGAGCAGTACTTC. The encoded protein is CASSHGLASEQYF.

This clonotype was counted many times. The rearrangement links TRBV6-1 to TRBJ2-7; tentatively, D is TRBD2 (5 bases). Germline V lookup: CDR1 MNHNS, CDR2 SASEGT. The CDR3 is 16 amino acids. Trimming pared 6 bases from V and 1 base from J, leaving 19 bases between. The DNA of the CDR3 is TGTGCCAGCAGAACAACATACATAGCGATATCCTACGAGCAGTACTTC. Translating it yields CASRTTYIAISYEQYF.

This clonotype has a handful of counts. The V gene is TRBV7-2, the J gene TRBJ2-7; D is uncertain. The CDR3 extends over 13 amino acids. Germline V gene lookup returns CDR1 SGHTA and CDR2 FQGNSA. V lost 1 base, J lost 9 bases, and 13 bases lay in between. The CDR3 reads CASSLGLSGVQYF. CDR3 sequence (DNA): TGTGCCAGCAGCTTAGGCTTGTCCGGCGTGCAGTACTTC.